A selection of T cell receptor beta chains follows, all from one sample in a study of blood T cell repertoires in COVID-19. Clones were read by immunoSEQ multiplex PCR, and TCRdb kept only the in-frame ones, dropping some. The table records fewer than 450,000 clones, around 90% of them present only once. What was sequenced was PBMCs or T cells enriched from blood (not recorded which). Source of these receptors: a man aged 18 to 30 who had recovered from COVID-19. The CDR3 runs from the conserved cysteine through the conserved F or W. The order of the fields is V gene, clone size, D gene, J gene, CDR3 DNA, CDR3 protein. The D gene is left open where the match is weak. Clone size is stated in some rows and not others, as once, few, many or a class when expanded.

v_call: TRBV5-1; clone_size: -; d_call: TRBD1; j_call: TRBJ1-1; cdr3_nt: TGCGCCAGCAGCGCGGGACAGGGGGCGAGCACTGAAGCTTTCTTT; cdr3_aa: CASSAGQGASTEAFF
v_call: TRBV19; clone_size: -; d_call: TRBD1; j_call: TRBJ1-5; cdr3_nt: TGTGCCAGTAGTGCACAGGGGGCTCTTAGCAATCAGCCCCAGCATTTT; cdr3_aa: CASSAQGALSNQPQHF
v_call: TRBV3-1/TRBV3-2; clone_size: -; d_call: TRBD2; j_call: TRBJ2-3; cdr3_nt: TGTGCCAGCAGCCAACGTACGGCGGGAGCTCCAGATACGCAGTATTTT; cdr3_aa: CASSQRTAGAPDTQYF
v_call: TRBV29-1; clone_size: -; d_call: TRBD2; j_call: TRBJ2-4; cdr3_nt: TGCAGCGTCGTAGCGGGGGGGCTAAGGAAAAACATTCAGTACTTC; cdr3_aa: CSVVAGGLRKNIQYF
v_call: TRBV5-1; clone_size: -; d_call: -; j_call: TRBJ1-3; cdr3_nt: TGCGCCAGCAGCTCCAGAGCTAGAACCCCCTCTGGAAACACCATATATTTT; cdr3_aa: CASSSRARTPSGNTIYF
v_call: TRBV27; clone_size: -; d_call: TRBD2; j_call: TRBJ2-2; cdr3_nt: TGTGCCAGCAGTTTTGGAGCGGGGGCCACCGGGGAGCTGTTTTTT; cdr3_aa: CASSFGAGATGELFF
v_call: TRBV3-1/TRBV3-2; clone_size: -; d_call: -; j_call: TRBJ1-3; cdr3_nt: TGTGCCAGCAGCCAACTACAGTTGACCGGAAACACCATATATTTT; cdr3_aa: CASSQLQLTGNTIYF
v_call: TRBV7-3; clone_size: once; d_call: TRBD1; j_call: TRBJ1-2; cdr3_nt: TGTGCCAGCAGCTTCACCCCAACAGGGGGCAGTGGCTACACCTTC; cdr3_aa: CASSFTPTGGSGYTF
v_call: TRBV7-9; clone_size: -; d_call: -; j_call: TRBJ1-5; cdr3_nt: TGTGCCAGCAGCTTGGGGCCCCAAGGGAATCAGCCCCAGCATTTT; cdr3_aa: CASSLGPQGNQPQHF
v_call: TRBV5-1; clone_size: -; d_call: TRBD2; j_call: TRBJ2-5; cdr3_nt: TGCGCCAGCAGCACCTGGACTAGCGGCAAAGAGACCCAGTACTTC; cdr3_aa: CASSTWTSGKETQYF
v_call: TRBV6-2/TRBV6-3; clone_size: -; d_call: TRBD1; j_call: TRBJ1-1; cdr3_nt: TGTGCCAGCAGTCATCCGACTGGACAGGGGGCAAGGGATACTGAAGCTTTCTTT; cdr3_aa: CASSHPTGQGARDTEAFF
v_call: TRBV7-9; clone_size: -; d_call: -; j_call: TRBJ1-2; cdr3_nt: TGTGCCAGCAGCTTAGGCAGGACAAACTATGGCTACACCTTC; cdr3_aa: CASSLGRTNYGYTF
v_call: TRBV2; clone_size: -; d_call: -; j_call: TRBJ2-1; cdr3_nt: TGTGCCAGCAGTCCCGGCAGGGCTTATACTGAGCAGTTCTTC; cdr3_aa: CASSPGRAYTEQFF
v_call: TRBV28; clone_size: once; d_call: TRBD2; j_call: TRBJ2-7; cdr3_nt: TGTGCCAGCAGTGGGACTAGCGTAGCCTACGAGCAGTACTTC; cdr3_aa: CASSGTSVAYEQYF
v_call: TRBV7-2; clone_size: -; d_call: TRBD1; j_call: TRBJ1-2; cdr3_nt: TGTGCCAGCACCCTAGGGGGCGGAGCTGGCTACACCTTC; cdr3_aa: CASTLGGGAGYTF
v_call: TRBV7-6; clone_size: -; d_call: -; j_call: TRBJ2-7; cdr3_nt: TGTGCCAGCAGCTCGGCTGGTGGGGGCCTCTCCTACGAGCAGTACTTC; cdr3_aa: CASSSAGGGLSYEQYF
v_call: TRBV11-1; clone_size: -; d_call: -; j_call: TRBJ1-3; cdr3_nt: TGTGCCAGCAGCTTGGAGGCTAGCTCTGGAAACACCATATATTTT; cdr3_aa: CASSLEASSGNTIYF
v_call: TRBV30; clone_size: -; d_call: TRBD1; j_call: TRBJ2-4; cdr3_nt: TGTGCCTGGGGAAAACAGGGGGGAAACATTCAGTACTTC; cdr3_aa: CAWGKQGGNIQYF
v_call: TRBV2; clone_size: many; d_call: -; j_call: TRBJ1-6; cdr3_nt: TGTGCCAGCAAGGAAGGCAGGGGAAATTCACCCCTCCACTTT; cdr3_aa: CASKEGRGNSPLHF
v_call: TRBV3-1/TRBV3-2; clone_size: -; d_call: TRBD2; j_call: TRBJ2-7; cdr3_nt: TGTGCCAGCAGCCCCGACCCGGGGGGCGAGCAGTACTTC; cdr3_aa: CASSPDPGGEQYF
v_call: TRBV12-5; clone_size: -; d_call: -; j_call: TRBJ1-1; cdr3_nt: TGTGCTAGTGGTCTCCGGGACTCATTGAACACTGAAGCTTTCTTT; cdr3_aa: CASGLRDSLNTEAFF
v_call: TRBV3-1/TRBV3-2; clone_size: once; d_call: -; j_call: TRBJ2-1; cdr3_nt: TGTGCCAGCAGCCCCCGGGACTGGTACAATGAGCAGTTCTTC; cdr3_aa: CASSPRDWYNEQFF
v_call: TRBV2; clone_size: -; d_call: -; j_call: TRBJ1-5; cdr3_nt: TGTGCCAGCAGGCCCGGACAGTTTAGCAATCAGCCCCAGCATTTT; cdr3_aa: CASRPGQFSNQPQHF
v_call: TRBV6-5; clone_size: -; d_call: -; j_call: TRBJ2-7; cdr3_nt: TGTGCCAGCACTGGGACTTTATACGAGCAGTACTTC; cdr3_aa: CASTGTLYEQYF
v_call: TRBV27; clone_size: -; d_call: TRBD2; j_call: TRBJ2-5; cdr3_nt: TGTGCCAGCAGTTTATCTTTCGGACTAGTGGAGACCCAGTACTTC; cdr3_aa: CASSLSFGLVETQYF
v_call: TRBV5-1; clone_size: -; d_call: TRBD2; j_call: TRBJ2-4; cdr3_nt: TGCGCCAGCAGCTTGGCTGGGACTAGGTTGTTGTTTCCCAAAAACATTCAGTACTTC; cdr3_aa: CASSLAGTRLLFPKNIQYF
v_call: TRBV7-6; clone_size: -; d_call: -; j_call: TRBJ1-5; cdr3_nt: TGTGCCAGCAGCCGGACAGCAAATAGCAATCAGCCCCAGCATTTT; cdr3_aa: CASSRTANSNQPQHF
v_call: TRBV18; clone_size: -; d_call: TRBD1; j_call: TRBJ1-1; cdr3_nt: TGTGCCAGCTCACTGGACAGGACCTCTGAAGCTTTCTTT; cdr3_aa: CASSLDRTSEAFF
v_call: TRBV6-6; clone_size: -; d_call: TRBD1; j_call: TRBJ1-2; cdr3_nt: TGTGCCAGCAGTTACTCGAGCGAGACAGGGGACTATGGCTACACCTTC; cdr3_aa: CASSYSSETGDYGYTF
v_call: TRBV28; clone_size: -; d_call: -; j_call: TRBJ1-5; cdr3_nt: TGTGCCACGAGGGTTAGCAATCAGCCCCAGCATTTT; cdr3_aa: CATRVSNQPQHF
v_call: TRBV18; clone_size: -; d_call: TRBD1; j_call: TRBJ1-4; cdr3_nt: TGTGCCAGCTCACCACGTCAACGGGACAGGGGGCTCGGACTACCTAATGAAAAACTGTTTTTT; cdr3_aa: CASSPRQRDRGLGLPNEKLFF
v_call: TRBV19; clone_size: -; d_call: -; j_call: TRBJ1-6; cdr3_nt: TGTGCCAGTAGTATAGTCGCGGATTATAATTCACCCCTCCACTTT; cdr3_aa: CASSIVADYNSPLHF
v_call: TRBV28; clone_size: once; d_call: TRBD1; j_call: TRBJ1-2; cdr3_nt: TGTGCCAGCAGCGGGCAGGGGGTTTCGTACTATGGCTACACCTTC; cdr3_aa: CASSGQGVSYYGYTF
v_call: TRBV19; clone_size: -; d_call: TRBD1; j_call: TRBJ1-6; cdr3_nt: TGTGCCAGTAGCGAGAGGGACAGGGGGATTTCACCCCTCCACTTT; cdr3_aa: CASSERDRGISPLHF
v_call: TRBV9; clone_size: once; d_call: -; j_call: TRBJ1-5; cdr3_nt: TGTGCCAGCAGCGTAGCGGACAAGCATCAGCCCCAGCATTTT; cdr3_aa: CASSVADKHQPQHF
v_call: TRBV2; clone_size: -; d_call: TRBD1; j_call: TRBJ1-4; cdr3_nt: TGTGCCAGCAGACAGGGGGCAACTAATGAAAAACTGTTTTTT; cdr3_aa: CASRQGATNEKLFF
v_call: TRBV12-3/TRBV12-4; clone_size: -; d_call: -; j_call: TRBJ2-5; cdr3_nt: TGTGCCAGCACCGAGCGTGAGACCCAGTACTTC; cdr3_aa: CASTERETQYF
v_call: TRBV11-2; clone_size: once; d_call: -; j_call: TRBJ1-5; cdr3_nt: TGTGCCAGCAGCTTAGTCTCGGGGTACAATCAGCCCCAGCATTTT; cdr3_aa: CASSLVSGYNQPQHF
v_call: TRBV10-3; clone_size: -; d_call: TRBD1; j_call: TRBJ2-1; cdr3_nt: TGTGCCATCAGTGGGGGCGGGACAGGATACAATGAGCAGTTCTTC; cdr3_aa: CAISGGGTGYNEQFF
v_call: TRBV30; clone_size: -; d_call: TRBD2; j_call: TRBJ2-1; cdr3_nt: TGTGCCTGGAGTCAAAGCGGGAGTTACAATGAGCAGTTCTTC; cdr3_aa: CAWSQSGSYNEQFF